This T cell receptor beta chain was obtained from a study of blood T cell repertoires in COVID-19 (TCRdb year 2020). A note on the overall study: Samples from collaborators originated in the United States, Italy and Spain and spanned both the acute and convalescent phases of COVID-19. The material from the prospective study consisted of cDNA or gDNA derived from T cells, B-cell-depleted T cells, or PBMCs. Subjects who had been exposed to COVID-19, were actively infected with it, or had recovered from it provided the deeply sampled blood TCRbeta repertoires that made up the dataset. A freely available public database, intended as a resource for researchers studying the immune response to SARS-CoV-2, is where the repertoires were released. The samples were drawn from the first 160 participants of the ongoing ImmuneRACE study and from roughly 1,300 subjects provided by 6 global collaborators. A de-identified subject ID, COVID-19 status, age in years and sex were almost always included in the sample metadata. Where HLA class I and class II types were available, the types were taken from metadata supplied by the sample provider, not from assay-based typing. Broader findings and caveats from the paper: How much clinical and demographic metadata was included differed by source and by participant, and the metadata was provided uncurated.

The CDR3 goes from the cysteine to the phenylalanine over 14 residues. Only CDR3 DNA remains: 42 bases, in frame from the first base. Trimming takes 10 bases off V and 4 bases off J; junction bases not matched to a gene: 6. Per the germline V gene, SGHVS is the CDR1 and FNYEAQ is the CDR2. TCRbeta CDR3 regions were amplified from genomic DNA by means of the immunoSEQ Assay, a bias-controlled multiplex PCR. The original pipeline was this. The number of nucleated cells in each sample was estimated from the amplification of reference gene primers within the assay. Sequence reads were collapsed and filtered to measure the absolute abundance of every unique TCRbeta CDR3 rearrangement. For each sample, productive Simpson clonality was calculated by taking the square root of Simpson's diversity index across productive rearrangements. As stored in TCRdb, this immuneACCESS dataset retains in-frame rearrangements with V and J assigned. A fraction of the clones does not appear; measured against another copy, unresolved V genes explain less than half of the discrepancy, and the remainder lacks a known reason. Clonal size and the V and J genes are those of that table, whereas D and trimming came from the DNA. This sample lists some 78,000 clones; 80% to 95% were detected once. The ten biggest clones cover about 1% of the sample.

This clone was observed once. Its antigen remains undetermined. No base-level quality is on record; no much larger clone is a single base apart. Whole blood was collected in K2EDTA tubes by collaborating institutions according to the institutions' own protocols. For TCRbeta analysis, collaborator samples were shipped as frozen whole blood, as isolated PBMCs, or as DNA extracted from either sample type. Sample: peripheral blood. Recombination connected TRBV7-6 to TRBJ2-1; the central 11 bases match TRBD2. The receptor was derived from a woman aged 50 to 60 in a cohort sampled during active COVID-19. The sequence in DNA is TGTGCCATACTAGCGGGAGTGGGGTACAATGAGCAGTTCTTC. It is translated as CAILAGVGYNEQFF.